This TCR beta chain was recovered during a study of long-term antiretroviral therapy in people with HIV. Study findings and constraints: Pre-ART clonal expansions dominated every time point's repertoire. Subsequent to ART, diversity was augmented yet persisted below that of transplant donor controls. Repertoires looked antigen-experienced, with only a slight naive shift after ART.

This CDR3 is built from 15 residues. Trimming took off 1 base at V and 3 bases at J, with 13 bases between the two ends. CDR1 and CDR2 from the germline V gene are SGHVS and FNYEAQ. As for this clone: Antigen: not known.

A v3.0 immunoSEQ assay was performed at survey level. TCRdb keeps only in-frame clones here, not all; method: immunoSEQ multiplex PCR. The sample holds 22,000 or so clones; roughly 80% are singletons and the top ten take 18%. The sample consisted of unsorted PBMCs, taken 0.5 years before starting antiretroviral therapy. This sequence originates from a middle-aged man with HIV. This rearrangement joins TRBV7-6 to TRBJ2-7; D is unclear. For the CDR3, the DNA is TGTGCCAGCAGCTTAGGTTTCAACCCAAGCTACGAGCAGTACTTC. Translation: CASSLGFNPSYEQYF.